Listed below are T cell receptor beta chains from one sample, sequenced in a study of T cell repertoires in cytomegalovirus infection. TCRdb fed the reads into MiXCR, producing one record per CDR3 protein. Of approximately 770,000 distinct CDR3 sequences listed, about 29% were seen once; the top ten hold around 13%. Their target antigens are unknown. This specimen was cultured CD8+ T cells from PBMCs, taken from culture after CMV antigen stimulation. All receptors derive from a human donor in good health (CMV status not recorded). Some clones in this sample may be carry-over from other donors' samples. Both conserved end residues are part of each CDR3. A D gene is named only where the DNA matches it firmly. Clone size is stated in some rows and not others, as once, few, many or a class when expanded.

d_call j_call clone_size v_call cdr3_aa cdr3_nt
. TRBJ1-2 . TRBV12-3/TRBV12-4 CASSFWGGEGYTF TGTGCCAGCAGTTTTTGGGGGGGCGAGGGCTACACCTTC
. TRBJ2-3 . TRBV6-1 CASSEPVRAGDTQYF TGTGCCAGCAGTGAACCCGTCAGGGCGGGGGATACGCAGTATTTT
TRBD2 TRBJ2-1 . TRBV7-8 CASSLGVLAGGPPSTYNEQFF TGTGCCAGCAGCTTAGGGGTGCTAGCGGGGGGGCCGCCTTCGACCTACAATGAGCAGTTCTTC
TRBD1 TRBJ2-7 . TRBV4-1 CASSVRQGHEQYF TGCGCCAGCAGCGTACGACAGGGTCACGAGCAGTACTTC
TRBD1 TRBJ2-5 few TRBV6-2/TRBV6-3 CASSSLSDRVETQYF TGTGCCAGCAGTTCCTTATCGGACAGGGTTGAGACCCAGTACTTC
. TRBJ2-1 . TRBV7-9 CASSLEMGTYNEQFF TGTGCCAGCAGCTTAGAAATGGGAACGTACAATGAGCAGTTCTTC
. TRBJ1-4 . TRBV5-1 CASRSTGGINEKLFF TGCGCCAGCAGATCAACGGGAGGCATAAATGAAAAACTGTTTTTT
. TRBJ2-5 . TRBV12-3/TRBV12-4 CASSLLLGKVETQYF TGTGCCAGCAGTTTACTCCTCGGAAAAGTAGAGACCCAGTACTTC
TRBD1 TRBJ1-1 many TRBV6-5 CASSRSGQGNTEAFF TGTGCCAGCAGTCGCTCGGGACAGGGAAACACTGAAGCTTTCTTT
TRBD1 TRBJ2-5 few TRBV7-9 CASSLLSGGGETQYF TGTGCCAGCAGCTTACTTTCAGGGGGCGGAGAGACCCAGTACTTC
TRBD1 TRBJ2-4 few TRBV7-9 CASSGDRGGDIQYF TGTGCCAGCAGTGGGGACAGGGGAGGAGACATTCAGTACTTC
. TRBJ1-2 few TRBV2 CATGGAPIGYTF TGTGCCACCGGTGGGGCGCCGATTGGCTACACCTTC
. TRBJ2-1 few TRBV19 CASSIDGFQAYNEQFF TGTGCCAGTAGTATAGATGGATTTCAGGCCTACAATGAGCAGTTCTTC
. TRBJ1-5 many TRBV7-9 CASSLVGRDQPQHF TGTGCCAGCAGCTTAGTCGGCCGAGATCAGCCCCAGCATTTT
. TRBJ2-2 . TRBV7-9 CASSFPWTNTGELFF TGTGCCAGCAGCTTCCCCTGGACCAACACCGGGGAGCTGTTTTTT
TRBD2 TRBJ2-5 many TRBV7-2 CASSFSRGGKETQYF TGTGCCAGCAGCTTCAGTCGGGGGGGGAAAGAGACCCAGTACTTC
TRBD1 TRBJ2-3 . TRBV28 CASSGQGEEYF TGTGCCAGCAGCGGACAGGGGGAGGAGTATTTT